This T cell receptor beta chain appears in the sequencing data of a study of T-cell memory formation after mild COVID-19. The wider study: TCR clusters were mostly confined to one donor each. General study results and limits: Pre-infection memory showed some responding clones, and this suggested that cross-reactive memory joined. CD4+ contracting clones were found mainly in CM and EM, and CD8+ ones in EMRA.

This clonotype showed up just a few times. Its matching antigen is unknown. The authors produced TCR alpha and TCR beta cDNA libraries with sample barcodes and UMIs by 5'RACE using constant-segment primers. One entry per CDR3 protein, called by TCRdb with MiXCR from the 5' RACE reads. The data contain around 470,000 distinct CDR3 sequences, approximately 20% of them singletons. The V end was cut by 4 bases, the J end by 5 bases, with 17 bases between. The CDR3 runs to 15 residues. Per germline, CDR1 SGHTA and CDR2 FQGNSA. Sequencing was carried out using PBMCs or a T cell subset sorted from them (not recorded which). The chain employs TRBV7-2 and TRBJ1-1; D uncertain. This sequence originates from an adult woman who had mild COVID-19 (a few samples of this study predate the infection). Cell type and time point are not known. CDR3 bases: TGTGCCAGCAGCTCCCAGGTGTCCCGGAGTACTGAAGCTTTCTTT. Encoded protein: CASSSQVSRSTEAFF.